This T cell receptor beta chain was sequenced during a study of molecular identifiers for immune sequencing clone quantification. About this clonotype: One junction end disagrees with the germline gene, perhaps due to a read error.

MiXCR was run by TCRdb on the PCR reads, yielding one entry per CDR3 protein. The sample shows about 510,000 distinct CDR3 sequences, 20% to 25% of them seen only once. Libraries of naive CD8 T cells were made from about 21,000 to 970,000 sorted cells. They used 10%, 30% or 50% RNA. The sample was naive CD8+ T cells from blood, with Jurkat cell RNA spiked in. Subset indicated: FACS-sorted CD8+CD4-CCR7+CD45RA+ naive T cells. The sequence was collected from a human donor in good health. Some libraries in this study had Jurkat cell RNA spiked in.

Here the CDR3 DNA reads TGTGCCAGCAGGTCCACGGGGTCCTACAGTGAGCAGTTCTTC. Protein sequence: CASRSTGSYSEQFF. The gene calls are TRBV28 and TRBJ2-1; possibly TRBD2 for D (5 bases). CDR1 and CDR2 (germline): MDHEN, SYDVKM. The CDR3 runs to 14 residues. Full variable domain (missing parts from reference TRBV28 and TRBJ2-1): DVKVTQSSRYLVKRTGEKVFLECVQDMDHENMFWYRQDPGLGLRLIYFSYDVKMKEKGDIPEGYSVSREKKERFSLILESASTNQTSMYLCASRSTGSYSEQFFGPGTRLTVL.